The clone carrying this T cell receptor (beta chain) was found a few times. As yet, its antigen is unknown. These data come from a study of cytomegalovirus exposure and HLA in healthy donors. Study in general: Researchers previously reported finding more than 100 million unique TCR beta sequences from 170 million or so T cells. General study findings and limits: HLA alleles showed associations with some 15,000 TCR beta sequences in a later analysis, at a 0.05 false discovery rate. Prediction of most subjects' HLA-A and HLA-B alleles by TCR beta sequences was reportedly accurate.

Primers: 60 Vbeta forward and 13 Jbeta reverse. Profiled with immunoSEQ multiplex PCR; TCRdb holds only in-frame clones, not every one. The top ten clones hold roughly 1.3% of a sample with fewer than 120,000 clones, around 78% of them seen once. CDR3 size: 16 residues. V shed 1 base, J shed 3 bases, and the junction held 6 bases outside the gene matches. Germline CDR1 is SNHLY and CDR2 is FYNNEI. Input material: PBMCs. The J gene is TRBJ2-7, the V gene TRBV2; 10 positions agree with TRBD1. The TCR originated in a woman in her 30s in good health and CMV-seronegative. The CDR3 nucleotides read TGTGCCAGCAGTGAAGAAAAGGGACAGGGGAACTACGAGCAGTACTTC. It translates to CASSEEKGQGNYEQYF.